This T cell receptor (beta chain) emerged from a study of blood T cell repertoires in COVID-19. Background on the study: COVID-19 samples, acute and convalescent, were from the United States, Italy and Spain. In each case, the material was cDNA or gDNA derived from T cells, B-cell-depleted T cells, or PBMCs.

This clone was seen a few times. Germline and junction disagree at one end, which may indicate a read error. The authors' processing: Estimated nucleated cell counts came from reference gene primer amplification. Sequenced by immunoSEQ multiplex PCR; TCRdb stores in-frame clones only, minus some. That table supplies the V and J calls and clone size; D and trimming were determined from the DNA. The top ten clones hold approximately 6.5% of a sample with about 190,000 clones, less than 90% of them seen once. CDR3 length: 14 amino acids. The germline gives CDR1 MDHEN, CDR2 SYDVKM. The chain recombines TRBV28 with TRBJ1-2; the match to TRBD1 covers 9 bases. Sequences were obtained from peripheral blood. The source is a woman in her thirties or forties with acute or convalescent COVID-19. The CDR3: CASRTGGANYGYTF. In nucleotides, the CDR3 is TGTGCCAGCAGAACAGGGGGCGCTAATTATGGCTACACCTTC.